These 28 T cell receptor beta chains were all obtained from the same sample, sequenced in a study of T cells after posttransplantation cyclophosphamide. Data came from immunoSEQ multiplex PCR; TCRdb stores just in-frame clones and leaves some out. Of some 47,000 clones listed, more than 70% were seen once; the top ten hold approximately 3%. Material: PBMCs. All receptors derive from a man aged 30 to 39 with a blood cancer, CMV-positive, and with a related stem cell donor.

The rearrangement uses TRBV10-1 and TRBJ2-7, with D uncertain. From germline, CDR1 is WNHNN and CDR2 SYGVQD (reference sequence). The CDR3 covers 16 residues. The V end was cut by 6 bases, the J end by 2 bases, with 20 bases between. In DNA, the CDR3 is TGCGCCAGCAGCGAAGCCCTTCTCGGGTCGACCTACGAGCAGTACTTC. Translated: CASSEALLGSTYEQYF.

The chain has TRBV5-1 and TRBJ2-1; TRBD1 agrees at 7 bases. The CDR3 covers 15 residues. Per germline, CDR1 SGHRS and CDR2 YFSETQ. J gave up 8 bases and V 4 bases, and 12 bases lay outside the gene matches. CDR3 sequence reads: CASSQPDRARDEQFF. The CDR3 DNA is TGCGCCAGCAGCCAACCAGACAGGGCTCGGGATGAGCAGTTCTTC. Full variable domain (rest looked up from reference TRBV5-1 and TRBJ2-1): KAGVTQTPRYLIKTRGQQVTLSCSPISGHRSVSWYQQTPGQGLQFLFEYFSETQRNKGNFPGRFSGRQFSNSRSEMNVSTLELGDSALYLCASSQPDRARDEQFFGPGTRLTVL.

The chain couples TRBV18 to TRBJ2-7; D is possibly TRBD1 (5 bases). The CDR3 runs to 13 residues. Germline CDR1 and CDR2: KGHSH and LQKENI. Trimming left V 1 base short and J 5 bases short, with 9 bases between. The CDR3 is CASSPQGPNEQYF. DNA for the CDR3: TGTGCCAGCTCACCACAGGGGCCCAACGAGCAGTACTTC. The complete variable domain, with remaining parts taken from reference TRBV18 and TRBJ2-7, reads NAGVMQNPRHLVRRRGQEARLRCSPMKGHSHVYWYRQLPEEGLKFMVYLQKENIIDESGMPKERFSAEFPKEGPSILRIQQVVRGDSAAYFCASSPQGPNEQYFGPGTRLTVT.

This chain uses TRBV29-1 with TRBJ1-5, with a weak D call TRBD1 (5 bases). The CDR3 has 12 residues. Germline assignment: CDR1 SQVTM and CDR2 ANQGSEA. V lost 6 bases to trimming and J lost 5 bases, with 11 bases between them. As DNA, the CDR3 is TGCAGCGTCCACCAGGGCTATCAGCCCCAGCATTTT. Translation: CSVHQGYQPQHF.

V and J are TRBV6-1 and TRBJ1-1; D is possibly TRBD1 (6 bases). This CDR3 has 12 amino acids. With 5 bases removed from V and 7 bases from J, the gap between germline ends came to 11 bases. Germline lookup yields CDR1 MNHNS and CDR2 SASEGT. CDR3: CASSPRGFEAFF. Here the CDR3 DNA reads TGTGCCAGCAGTCCCAGGGGATTTGAAGCTTTCTTT.

The chain uses TRBV29-1 and TRBJ2-3; no clear D. The CDR3 sequence is 11 residues long. V lost 5 bases and J lost 6, with 9 bases in between. Germline V gene lookup returns CDR1 SQVTM and CDR2 ANQGSEA. The CDR3 protein is CSVKSVDTQYF. CDR3 bases: TGCAGCGTTAAATCGGTGGATACGCAGTATTTT.

The J gene is TRBJ2-3, the V gene TRBV2; 7 bases line up with TRBD1. CDR1 and CDR2 from the germline V gene are SNHLY and FYNNEI. The CDR3 totals 15 residues. Germline trimming cut 11 bases from V and 5 bases from J; bases unmatched to any gene: 16. CDR3 DNA: TGTGCCGACGGACAGGACGGCCGGAAGGTAGATACGCAGTATTTT. It encodes CADGQDGRKVDTQYF.

This sequence joins TRBV29-1 and TRBJ1-1, with 7 bases fitting TRBD1. This CDR3 comprises 14 residues. The V and J ends lost 7 bases and 0 bases, in that order; junction bases with no gene match: 8. The germline CDR1 and CDR2 sequences are SQVTM and ANQGSEA. The CDR3 DNA follows: TGCAGCGCAAGAGCAGGGGGGATGAACACTGAAGCTTTCTTT. Translating it yields CSARAGGMNTEAFF. Full variable domain (missing parts from reference TRBV29-1 and TRBJ1-1): SAVISQKPSRDICQRGTSLTIQCQVDSQVTMMFWYRQQPGQSLTLIATANQGSEATYESGFVIDKFPISRPNLTFSTLTVSNMSPEDSSIYLCSARAGGMNTEAFFGQGTRLTVV.

The V call is TRBV29-1, the J call TRBJ2-1, with 11 bases fitting TRBD1. This CDR3 comprises 15 residues. The trim removed 7 bases at V and 7 bases at J, leaving 12 bases unmatched. CDR1 and CDR2 from the germline V gene are SQVTM and ANQGSEA. CDR3 in amino acids: CSADRGPPVRNEQFF. CDR3 nucleotides: TGCAGCGCGGACAGGGGGCCCCCAGTAAGGAATGAGCAGTTCTTC.

The chain employs TRBV7-2 and TRBJ2-7; the match to TRBD2 covers 9 bases. J gave up 2 bases and V 5 bases, and 10 bases lay outside the gene matches. The CDR3 runs 16 residues. The V gene's germline CDR1 is SGHTA and CDR2 FQGNSA. The CDR3 bases are TGTGCCAGCAGCCCTATCGGGACTAGCTTCGCCTACGAGCAGTACTTC. Amino acid sequence: CASSPIGTSFAYEQYF.

This chain connects TRBV6-5 to TRBJ1-2; the D gene is possibly TRBD1 (6 bases). Germline V gives CDR1 MNHEY, CDR2 SVGAGI. Trimming left V 5 bases short and J 5 bases short, with 15 bases between. The CDR3 spans 14 residues. In nucleotides, the CDR3 is TGTGCCAGCAGTACAGAACAGGGTCTGTATGGCTACACCTTC. Amino acid sequence: CASSTEQGLYGYTF.

The chain recombines TRBV19 with TRBJ2-5; 11 nucleotides agree with TRBD1. The trim removed 3 bases at V and 5 bases at J, leaving 5 bases unmatched. Germline CDR1 reads LNHDA; CDR2 reads SQIVND (reference sequence). There are 15 residues in the CDR3. Written as DNA, the CDR3 is TGTGCCAGTAGTATCCGGGGACAGGGGGGCGAGACCCAGTACTTC. It translates to CASSIRGQGGETQYF.

This chain links TRBV18 with TRBJ2-3, with D possibly TRBD2 on 6 matching bases. The CDR3 contains 15 residues. V was trimmed by 0 bases and J by 3 bases, leaving 10 bases between them. CDR1 is KGHSH, CDR2 LQKENI, per germline. The CDR3 bases are TGTGCCAGCTCACCACCCCTCGCGGGGACAGATACGCAGTATTTT. Translated: CASSPPLAGTDTQYF.

J is TRBJ1-4 and V is TRBV27; 8 nucleotides match TRBD1. Unmatched junction bases numbered 7, after V lost 5 bases and J lost 5 bases. Germline-derived CDR1 and CDR2 are MNHEY and SMNVEV (reference sequence). CDR3 length: 15 amino acids. CDR3 coding DNA: TGTGCCAGCAGTCCCAGGACAGGGCAAAATGAAAAACTGTTTTTT. Its translation: CASSPRTGQNEKLFF.

The rearrangement uses TRBV28 and TRBJ2-1, with TRBD1 matching 11 bases. This CDR3 is built from 16 residues. V shed 6 bases, J shed 7 bases, and the junction held 11 bases outside the gene matches. Germline CDR1 MDHEN, CDR2 SYDVKM. This chain's CDR3 is CASSPLSGTGGNEQFF. CDR3 bases: TGTGCCAGCAGCCCCCTATCCGGGACAGGGGGGAATGAGCAGTTCTTC.

V usage is TRBV4-3 and J usage is TRBJ1-1; the D gene is possibly TRBD1 (5 bases). The CDR3 runs to 14 residues. V lost 5 bases, J lost 0 bases, and 10 bases lay in between. CDR1 is LGHNA, CDR2 YSLEER, per germline. In nucleotides, the CDR3 is TGCGCCAGCAGCTCCGGACAAATGAACACTGAAGCTTTCTTT. Translated, it gives CASSSGQMNTEAFF.

The rearrangement links TRBV7-2 to TRBJ2-7; maybe TRBD2 (6 bases). Trimming took off 3 bases at V and 0 bases at J, with 15 bases between the two ends. Germline CDR1 is SGHTA and CDR2 is FQGNSA. This CDR3 has 16 amino acids. This CDR3 reads CASSFTPGTRSYEQYF. The CDR3 DNA reads TGTGCCAGCAGCTTCACCCCAGGGACTCGCTCCTACGAGCAGTACTTC.

The genes are TRBV9 and TRBJ2-2, with 7 bases matching TRBD1. CDR3 length: 12 amino acids. Germline CDR1 and CDR2: SGDLS and YYNGEE. The V segment lost 5 bases and the J segment 6 bases; nucleotides outside the gene matches: 1. In DNA form, the CDR3 reads TGTGCCAGCAGGCAGGGGGCCGGGGAGCTGTTTTTT. Translation: CASRQGAGELFF.

In regard to this clone: Other DNA sequences from this sample encode an identical CDR3 as well. The chain joins TRBV28 to TRBJ1-5; D is unresolved. Germline assignment: CDR1 MDHEN and CDR2 SYDVKM. The CDR3 spans 11 residues. Trimming took off 4 bases at V and 5 bases at J, with 3 bases between the two ends. The CDR3 DNA reads as TGTGCCAGCAGTTCCGATCAGCCCCAGCATTTT. It is translated as CASSSDQPQHF.

Written as DNA, the CDR3 is TGCGCCAGCAGCTTGGGTTCTCTAAGCTCCTACGAGCAGTACTTC. As protein: CASSLGSLSSYEQYF. The gene calls are TRBV5-1 and TRBJ2-7; no firm D call. Germline-derived CDR1 and CDR2 are SGHRS and YFSETQ. The V gene lost 0 bases and the J gene lost 0 bases, with 10 bases spanning the gap. This CDR3 contains 15 residues.

DNA for the CDR3: TGTGCCAGCAGTTTATCGTCAGGGCGAGAGCAGTACTTC. This translates into CASSLSSGREQYF. This chain joins TRBV27 and TRBJ2-7; D might be TRBD1 (5 bases). This CDR3 is built from 13 residues. V gave up 0 bases and J gave up 7 bases, with 10 bases separating them. The germline V gene encodes CDR1 MNHEY and CDR2 SMNVEV (reference sequence).

The chain employs TRBV5-1 and TRBJ1-1, with 7 bases that match TRBD1. The CDR3 totals 14 residues. V shed 0 bases and J 7 bases; nucleotides not matched to a gene: 6. The germline V gene has CDR1 SGHRS and CDR2 YFSETQ. CDR3 loop: CASSLGPDRVEAFF. DNA for the CDR3: TGCGCCAGCAGCTTGGGGCCAGACAGGGTTGAAGCTTTCTTT.

CDR3 nucleotide sequence: TGTGCCAGCAGTGCCCGACAGGGGGCTCAGCCCCAGCATTTT. It codes for CASSARQGAQPQHF. This chain uses TRBV6-1 with TRBJ1-5; TRBD1 aligns across 10 bases. This CDR3 is 14 amino acids long. V shed 4 bases, J shed 6 bases, and the junction held 3 bases outside the gene matches. The germline V gene encodes CDR1 MNHNS and CDR2 SASEGT.

This rearrangement joins TRBV27 to TRBJ2-7, with 8 nucleotides matching TRBD1. The CDR3 has 15 residues. V lost 2 bases, J lost 2 bases, and 5 bases stayed unmatched. The germline V gene has CDR1 MNHEY and CDR2 SMNVEV (reference sequence). CDR3 in DNA: TGTGCCAGCAGTTTAAAACCGACAGGGGCCTACGAGCAGTACTTC. Translation gives CASSLKPTGAYEQYF.

The CDR3 sequence is CASSLGGLYEQYF. The CDR3 bases are TGTGCCAGCAGCTTAGGTGGACTCTACGAGCAGTACTTC. The rearrangement links TRBV7-3 to TRBJ2-7; perhaps TRBD2 as D (5 bases). Germline V gene sequence: CDR1 SGHTA, CDR2 FQGTGA. This CDR3 spans 13 amino acids. The ends were cut back, 2 bases at V and 3 bases at J, with 8 bases in the middle.

The V gene is TRBV18, the J gene TRBJ1-2; a possible D gene is TRBD1 (6 bases). In germline, CDR1 is KGHSH, CDR2 LQKENI. Trimming removed 5 bases from V and 5 bases from J, with 15 bases in between. This CDR3 spans 14 amino acids. CDR3 DNA: TGTGCCAGCTCATCAGCGACAGGTTCATATGGCTACACCTTC. As protein: CASSSATGSYGYTF.

The chain couples TRBV18 to TRBJ2-4; TRBD1 matches 7 bases. Trimming cost V 3 bases and J 4 bases; bases outside gene matches: 6. The germline V gene has CDR1 KGHSH and CDR2 LQKENI. The CDR3 is made up of 15 amino acids. Here the CDR3 DNA reads TGTGCCAGCTCACCCATCGACAGGGAGAAAAACATTCAGTACTTC. Residues: CASSPIDREKNIQYF.

The genes are TRBV30 and TRBJ1-1, with 10 bases identical to TRBD1. After removal of 2 bases from V and 1 base from J, the junction contained 1 base not matched to a gene. Germline V gene sequence: CDR1 GTSNPN, CDR2 SVGIG (reference sequence). The CDR3 sequence is 14 residues long. CDR3 nucleotide sequence: TGTGCCTGGAGTAGGGACAGGGGGAACACTGAAGCTTTCTTT. It specifies CAWSRDRGNTEAFF. Based on the CDR3 plus reference TRBV30 and TRBJ1-1, the full variable domain is SQTIHQWPATLVQPVGSPLSLECTVEGTSNPNLYWYRQAAGRGLQLLFYSVGIGQISSEVPQNLSASRPQDRQFILSSKKLLLSDSGFYLCAWSRDRGNTEAFFGQGTRLTVV.